This T cell receptor (beta chain) came from a study of CD8+ T cells in alopecia areata (dated by TCRdb to the late 2010s). Regarding the complete study: In both human patients and the C3H/HeJ mouse model, the study applied high-throughput TCRbeta sequencing to look at T cell clonal expansion in alopecia areata. On the human side, TCRbeta sequencing was run on scalp tissue and on sorted CD4+ and CD8+ peripheral blood T cells from healthy controls and from alopecia areata patients with either patchy or totalis/universalis disease. Clonality in the scalp was compared among normal scalp (n=4), patchy alopecia areata scalp (n=8), and alopecia totalis/universalis scalp (n=8). RNA was obtained with the PAXgene miRNA kit for fixed scalp, the miRNeasy kit for PBMCs, and the RNeasy kit for mouse skin. immunoSEQ multiplex PCR using 35 Vbeta forward primers and 13 Jbeta reverse primers was used to amplify TCRbeta CDR3 regions. Findings and caveats that apply to the study as a whole: TCR sequences shared between patients were less clear than in mice, possibly partly because of HLA diversity in the patient population. Unlike mouse skin, where gammadelta T cells dominate, normal human skin contains resident alphabeta T cells that get sequenced too, which complicates analysis of the scalp TCR repertoire. Higher clonality and more expanded CD8+ clones were observed in lesional scalp than in normal scalp, particularly in alopecia totalis/universalis, a finding suggestive of antigenic drive.

The library was produced with the immunoSEQ multiplex PCR assay. To provide template for TCR sequencing, every sample had RNA extracted and reverse transcribed into cDNA. SuperScript III was used to make first-strand cDNA, primed with a 2:1 mix of oligo-dT and random hexamers. A synthetic immune receptor repertoire was used to assess amplification bias, and residual bias was removed computationally. As for the original processing: Raw reads were preprocessed to remove errors, and CDR3 was defined according to IMGT conventions as the region from the conserved cysteine to phenylalanine. To get clonality, Shannon entropy was normalized by log2 of the number of productive unique TCRs and the result was subtracted from 1. Scalp TCRbeta sequences were cross-referenced with sorted blood CD4 and CD8 repertoires so that the CD4 or CD8 identity of scalp clones could be inferred. The table was pulled from immuneACCESS by TCRdb, which kept in-frame rearrangements only. Such tables lose some clones; where checked, under half of the loss comes from unresolved V genes, and the rest has no known cause. V and J calls and clone size are copied from that table; D and trimming were computed from the DNA. This sample holds 150,000 or so clones; around 55% were observed only once. Over 4% of the sample goes to the ten largest clones.

PBMCs were isolated by density centrifugation and stained for CD3, CD4 and CD8, after which CD4+ and CD8+ T cells were sorted on a FACSAria. Scalp biopsies and blood samples were obtained from unaffected controls. CDR3 length: 12 amino acids, cysteine to phenylalanine. Only the CDR3 part of the read is kept: 36 bases, read in frame from the first base. The germline V gene gives CDR1 as ENHRY and CDR2 as SYGVKD. This clone turned up a few times. Its binding antigen is unknown. No qualities accompany the bases; no much larger clone lies one base away. This clonotype was sampled from a human donor in good health. The V and J segments used are TRBV10-3 and TRBJ1-4; the D gene cannot be resolved reliably. Specimen: CD4+ T cells sorted from blood. The DNA reads TGTGCGACATCCGTGGGATATGAAAAACTGTTTTTT. The translation is CATSVGYEKLFF.